The sequence of this T cell receptor (beta chain) was determined in a study of shared clonotypes between healthy human individuals. Overall study: A couple of women and a few men aged 18 to 49 served as donors. Per-donor plates numbered three CD4 naive, three CD4 memory, two CD8 naive and one CD8 memory.

Whole-study findings and limits: Genetic and exposure-history diversity was limited by the small donor number.

Partitioning of CD4+ cells yielded a CD45RA+ naive subset and a CD45RA-negative memory subset. Germline V gene sequence: CDR1 SGHAT, CDR2 FQNNGV. V dropped 0 bases and J dropped 7 bases, with 15 bases sitting between them. The CDR3 is 15 residues long. Using immunoSEQ multiplex PCR, the repertoire was profiled, and TCRdb retains in-frame clones only, with some absent. The sample lists some 980,000 clones, 70% to 85% occurring once. This clone was counted between two and nine times. Its target is not known. This clonotype originated in a young man in good health. The V call is TRBV11-2, the J call TRBJ1-2, with D perhaps matching TRBD1 (5 bases). Sequencing was performed on memory CD4+ T cells sorted from blood. The subset: CD45RA-negative fraction. The CDR3 bases are TGTGCCAGCAGCTTAGATCTGGCAGGGATAGGTGGCTACACCTTC. Protein product: CASSLDLAGIGGYTF.